The source of this TCR beta chain is a study of cytomegalovirus exposure and HLA in healthy donors (dated by TCRdb to 2015 to 2018). Looking at the study overall: An earlier analysis of about 560 of the donors reported approximately 260 Gb of sequence data and around 120 million unique TCR beta sequences obtained from around 190 million T cells. HLA typing covered class I and class II loci at four-digit resolution. An earlier analysis of nearly 600 of the donors applied high-throughput TCR beta sequencing to assess whether each TCR beta V gene segment acted as functional or pseudogenic. Across 398 genotyped donors of the cohort, an average of 235,054 unique TCR beta nucleotide sequences per donor were sequenced, and roughly a sixth of those sequences were non-productive. Typing coverage varied by locus: roughly 629-630 donors for A, B, C, DRB1 and DQB1; about 520 for DQA1; approximately 610 for DPA1; 450 to 480 for DPB1. Several DR-DQ haplotypes were handled as single units for association and clustering because linkage in the cohort was strong. The study profiled the T cell repertoires of 500 to 800 subjects by immunosequencing and related them to cytomegalovirus serostatus. Donor age, sex, ethnicity and CMV serostatus were collected together with the repertoire data. The study was designed to test whether signatures of past pathogen exposure could be identified by cataloging public T cell receptors. To predict cytomegalovirus infection status, the study combined high-throughput TCR immunosequencing, statistical association of individual TCRs with disease status, and machine learning. A later analysis re-analyzed previously published TCR beta repertoires from 666 donors and added high-resolution HLA genotyping to study TCR occurrence patterns. A later genetic analysis took genome-wide SNP genotypes for about 55% of the roughly 700 donors and used that subset as a discovery cohort. An early release covering about 600 HLA-typed donors comprised around 300 gigabases of sequencing data and tens of millions of unique TCR sequences. Rather than drawing on any new phenotypic data, the later analysis identified candidate immune exposures from TCR beta sequences and the way those sequences occurred across donors. All discovery cohort repertoires had been generated on a single sequencing platform. Of the 398 genotyped donors, about 84% fell in the genetic ancestry cluster associated with self-reported Caucasian donors. Besides the first cohort of around 670 subjects, a separate validation cohort made up of around 120 different subjects was used. What the research found in general, with its limitations: Three of the identified cytomegalovirus-associated TCR beta chains were confirmed in vitro to be specific for cytomegalovirus antigens. The authors suggested that the approach could potentially be generalized to other disease states and immunological phenotypes. Because HLA typing was missing for some donors at each locus, association tests included only the typed subset. A group of highly shared sequence variants was considered likely to be a technical artifact of the sequencing pipeline. The earlier analysis of some 540 of the donors excluded roughly 17 rarely observed V segments, including chromosome 9 orphons, because counts were too low. Strong co-occurrence of HLA alleles, especially DR and DQ, made assigning TCR associations to individual alleles difficult. The study gave a list of 150 to 200 TCR beta chains associated with cytomegalovirus. CMV serostatus was the only immune exposure information available for the cohort. Most TCR sequences were seen in very few donors, while some public TCRs were found in many individuals. Sequencing depth was assumed to be roughly uniform across donors in the presence/absence analyses, though that assumption may not hold. A later analysis found that most CMV-associated TCR beta chains appeared HLA-restricted, with HLA associations seemingly driven largely by CMV exposure. A further reported finding was that TCR beta sequences accurately predicted the HLA-A and HLA-B alleles for most subjects in the first cohort. Linkage disequilibrium might explain the correlated functional status among segregating V segments, but an unknown experimental factor could not be ruled out. Cytomegalovirus status was reported to be diagnosed by the classifier with high specificity and sensitivity in both the original and validation cohorts. Some IMGT-functional V segments, including TRBV6-2 and TRBV6-3, could not be told apart with the 87-base-pair reads, so those segments were excluded. A later genetic analysis associated a missense DCLRE1C variant with V-gene and J-gene trimming of TCR beta chains, and an independent cohort replicated the association. An earlier analysis of around 600 of the donors showed that most TCR beta V segments appeared in productive rearrangements either about 87% or about 30% of the time, which broadly matched IMGT annotations. Specific HLA alleles were associated with more than 15,000 TCR beta sequences at a false discovery rate of 0.05 in a later analysis. A later analysis found that TCR association rates varied across HLA loci, with DRB1 alleles showing the most associated TCRs and HLA-C alleles the fewest. Compared with equally common non-associated chains, HLA-associated TCR beta chains in a later analysis were more clonally expanded and had lower generation probabilities. According to a later analysis, parvovirus B19, influenza, CMV and Epstein-Barr virus appeared linked to several top co-occurrence clusters. In this cohort, only TCR beta chains were sequenced, and detectable features were limited by the absence of alpha or paired-chain data. Compared with the 666-donor mean, donors in an Asian-associated ancestry cluster had fewer N-insertions in productive TCRs, according to a later genetic analysis.

A note on this clone: The antigen this receptor binds is unknown. Per-base quality was not reported, and no clone a single base away is much larger than it.

CDR1 and CDR2 are drawn from the germline V gene: MGHDK, SYGVNS. Reading from cysteine to phenylalanine, the CDR3 counts 16 amino acids. Only the CDR3 DNA stays, 48 bases, in frame from base 1. V drops 1 base and J drops 7 bases, leaving 17 bases in between. Library preparation used the immunoSEQ multiplex PCR assay. A mixture of 60 forward primers for TCR Vbeta segments and 13 reverse primers for TCR Jbeta segments was used in the multiplex PCR. A multiplex PCR assay on genomic DNA amplified the CDR3 region of rearranged TCR beta genes. Amplified TCR beta libraries were sequenced as 87-base-pair reads on the Illumina HiSeq System. The source study handled its data this way. A later analysis tallied approximately 87 million unique TCR beta chains across the 700 or so repertoires, and approximately 11 million of those chains were shared by two or more donors. Raw reads were error-corrected and collapsed into unique sequences by a nearest-neighbor algorithm in which closely related sequences were merged to remove PCR and sequencing errors. Alignment of CDR3 sequences to IMGT reference sequences was used to assign V, D and J gene segments. For a sequence to be retained, a match of at least six nucleotides was required to both a V gene segment and a J gene segment. A rearrangement was called productive if the CDR3 had no stop codons and remained in frame with V and J, and every other rearrangement was called non-productive. Following IMGT convention, CDR3 was defined as the stretch from the second conserved V-encoded cysteine to the conserved J-encoded phenylalanine. Sequences without an unambiguous match to a single V gene segment were excluded from the earlier analysis of about 600 of the donors. In an earlier analysis of roughly 500 of the donors, V segments were called functional above 56.7% productive rearrangements and were called segregating when the between-donor standard deviation exceeded 5%. A statistical classification framework was built for diagnosing cytomegalovirus status from the catalog of TCR beta chain sequences. In a later analysis, V and J genes were assigned by comparing TCR nucleotide sequences against IMGT/GENE-DB human TR gene sequences. The TCRdist pipeline was used in a later analysis to assign CDR3 sequences and most-parsimonious VDJ recombination scenarios. In a later analysis, each TCR beta chain was defined by its CDR3 amino acid sequence together with its V-gene family, and reads without a unique V-gene family were excluded. As a way to deal with suspected cross-contamination and a sequencing artifact, a later analysis dropped 500 to 700 nucleotide sequences that were highly shared and had low generation probability. A later analysis calculated a clonal expansion index for each public chain from normalized within-repertoire ranks of inferred template counts. In a later analysis, generation probabilities were computed with a VDJ recombination model fitted to out-of-frame rearrangements, and the resulting probabilities were checked against IGoR. In a later analysis, TCR-TCR, TCR-HLA and TCR-CMV co-occurrence was scored with hypergeometric tests, and a repertoire-size bias correction was applied to TCR pairs. To estimate false discovery rates, a later analysis permuted the HLA or CMV assignments 20 times. In a later analysis, co-occurring TCRs were grouped with DBSCAN, and TCRdist sequence similarity was added when clustering was performed within HLA-allele-positive subsets. Co-occurrence clustering excluded repertoires with fewer than 30,000 or more than 120,000 public chains, plus five with anomalous nucleotide sharing. TCRdb took over this immuneACCESS table, retaining in-frame rearrangements with V and J assigned. Such tables are incomplete; in checked studies, under half of the missing clones stem from an unresolved V gene, and the remainder is unexplained. The DNA was the basis for D and trimming; V, J and clone size are from that table. Here the sample has around 180,000 clones; less than 75% occur a single time. The biggest ten clones account for about 1.6% of the sample.

The cohort comprised around 700 healthy bone marrow donors. Cohort members were all nominally healthy when sampled, although unrecorded immune exposures were likely present. The donor tested CMV seronegative and was one of the 352 seronegative cohort members. A peripheral blood sample was collected from each donor, and TCR beta sequencing was performed on peripheral blood mononuclear cells. The Qiagen DNeasy Blood Extraction Kit was used to extract genomic DNA from the blood cell samples. Sequencing was carried out using PBMCs. The clonotype comes from a girl aged 5 to 17 in good health and CMV-seronegative. This receptor chain uses TRBV25-1 and TRBJ2-4; TRBD2 is a possible D gene, resting on 7 matching bases. The CDR3 has the sequence CASSELRGREGNIQYF. The nucleotides read TGTGCCAGCAGTGAATTAAGGGGGAGGGAGGGGAACATTCAGTACTTC. Where the CDR3 stops, the reference TRBV25-1 and TRBJ2-4 genes take over; the full variable domain is EADIYQTPRYLVIGTGKKITLECSQTMGHDKMYWYQQDPGMELHLIHYSYGVNSTEKGDLSSESTVSRIRTEHFPLTLESARPSHTSQYLCASSELRGREGNIQYFGAGTRLSVL.